This TCR beta chain appears in the sequencing data of a study of Tregs in tolerant kidney transplant recipients (dated by TCRdb to the late 2010s). A note on the overall study: The study applied TCRbeta sequencing to find donor-specific regulatory T cells before combined kidney and bone marrow transplantation and then followed those same cells after transplant. TCRbeta repertoire sequencing was used in a few healthy controls to compare several methods for expanding Tregs specific for an allogeneic donor.

For TCRbeta CDR3 sequencing, genomic DNA was extracted from sorted cells using the QIAGEN DNeasy Blood and Tissue Kit. Through immunoSEQ, high-throughput TCRbeta CDR3 sequencing was done commercially, including PCR amplification with internal controls and bias correction. Concerning the study's data processing: Unique productive TCRbeta sequences were defined by CDR3 nucleotide sequence where primers matched, and otherwise by CDR3 amino acid sequence together with Vbeta and Jbeta genes. As a correction for sorting error, sequences shared between sorted populations at a frequency ratio of 2:1 or less were discarded, and the remaining shared sequences were assigned to the higher population. A sequence was defined as donor-reactive if the sequence was expanded at least 5-fold in CFSE-low cells compared with unstimulated cells and had a frequency of at least 0.01% in CFSE-low cells. Repertoire divergence was quantified by Jensen-Shannon divergence calculated from the top 100 TCRbeta sequences ranked by frequency. For any sample with multiple sequencing runs, sorting error was corrected in each run separately before the runs were pooled. Held by TCRdb, this immuneACCESS table contains in-frame sequences only and omits some clones. Under half of the omission traces to an unresolved V gene where checked; the cause of the rest is unknown. The V and J calls and clone size were taken over from that table, and D and trimming were inferred from the DNA. The sample records fewer than 150,000 clones, around nine tenths of which are singletons. Around 0.58% of the sample rests with the top ten.

Thawed PBMCs were FACS-sorted into unstimulated Tregs (CD4+CD25+CD127-), CD4+ non-Tregs (CD4+CD25-), CD4 cells and CD8 cells. Healthy control blood came either as purchased buffy coats or from healthy volunteers. Healthy control blood was processed to PBMCs with a Ficoll density gradient and then cryopreserved, whereas patient PBMCs were collected both before and after transplant. From the germline V gene, CDR1 is SGHRS and CDR2 is YFSETQ. From cysteine to phenylalanine, the CDR3 is 15 amino acids long. Solely the CDR3 DNA is kept, with 45 bases framed from the first base. At the junction V is shortened by 3 bases and J by 0 bases, with 12 bases in between. General study outcomes and caveats: Because the study included only a small number of patients, the results must be confirmed in larger populations and under other immunosuppression protocols. Biological reproducibility was not directly addressed, though technical replication error appeared minimal. Expanding Tregs with activated donor B cells appeared to identify the most biologically relevant and donor-specific TCRbeta repertoire.

Notes on this clone: Its antigen target is currently unknown. No base-level quality is on record; no much larger clone is a single base apart.

This receptor was identified in a human donor in good health. Sequences were obtained from CD4+ T cells from blood. The V gene is TRBV5-1 and the J gene is TRBJ2-5; TRBD1 could be the D gene, as 5 bases match. The nucleotide sequence is TGCGCCAGCAGCTACCCCTCGACAGACCAAGAGACCCAGTACTTC. It translates as CASSYPSTDQETQYF. With all but the CDR3 taken from the reference TRBV5-1 and TRBJ2-5 genes, the full variable domain is: KAGVTQTPRYLIKTRGQQVTLSCSPISGHRSVSWYQQTPGQGLQFLFEYFSETQRNKGNFPGRFSGRQFSNSRSEMNVSTLELGDSALYLCASSYPSTDQETQYFGPGTRLLVL.